These 5 T cell receptor beta chains share one sample of origin, sequenced in a study of tumor-infiltrating lymphocytes in primary liver carcinoma. Unsorted bulk tissue, about 18-32 mg of it, served as the source for co-extraction of RNA and DNA. Production of TCR beta cDNA used roughly 480 ng total RNA together with a constant-region primer. Libraries of TCR beta came from three nested multiplex PCR rounds with slightly modified ARM-PCR. Investigators reported that the first two PCR rounds, at 10 cycles each, used TRBV1-TRBV30 forward primers with a C-beta reverse primer. TCRdb re-analysed the multiplex PCR reads in MiXCR, keeping a single row per CDR3 protein. Here the sample spans fewer than 75,000 distinct CDR3 sequences, around 64% being singletons. The material sequenced was liver tumor tissue from sampling region 4. Specified subset: tumor region T4, right-lateral pole. All receptors derive from a man aged 40-55 years with primary liver carcinoma and hepatitis B virus infection.

Worth noting for this clonotype: A much larger clone is a single base away; this may be a read error. This rearrangement joins TRBV12-5 to TRBJ1-1, with TRBD1 matching 8 bases. Per the germline V gene, CDR1 is LGHNT and CDR2 is FRNRAP. The CDR3 spans 13 residues. The DNA for the CDR3 is TGTGTTAGTGGTTTGGACAGGGACACTGAAGCTTTCTTT. It is translated as CVSGLDRDTEAFF.

The V and J genes are TRBV10-3 and TRBJ2-7; D remains unclear. V was trimmed by 8 bases and J by 4 bases, leaving 15 bases between them. The CDR3 consists of 13 residues. CDR1 and CDR2 (germline): ENHRY, SYGVKD. The chain's CDR3 is CAISLAEKYEQYF. CDR3 nucleotides: TGTGCCATCTCCCTCGCGGAGAAGTACGAGCAGTACTTC.

J is TRBJ2-7 and V is TRBV5-1, with D perhaps TRBD2 (5 bases). This CDR3 comprises 15 residues. Looked up from germline, CDR1 is SGHRS and CDR2 is YFSETQ. The ends were cut back, 2 bases at V and 0 bases at J, with 12 bases in the middle. In DNA form, the CDR3 reads TGCGCCAGCAGCTTCGCCGGGATAAGCTCCTACGAGCAGTACTTC. It translates to CASSFAGISSYEQYF.

Turning to this clonotype: At one end, the junction sequence differs from germline, possibly due to a read error. The V and J genes are TRBV28 and TRBJ2-7; 7 bases agree with TRBD1. Germline V CDR1 and CDR2: MDHEN, SYDVKM. The CDR3 has 15 residues. The CDR3 sequence is CASSLRGHVSYKQYF. CDR3 DNA: TGTGCCAGCAGTTTGAGGGGGCATGTTTCCTACAAGCAGTACTTC.

To note about this clonotype: One end of the junction is discordant with germline, which a read error may explain. The rearrangement uses TRBV4-3 and TRBJ2-3, with D possibly matching TRBD2 (6 bases). CDR1 and CDR2 (germline): LGHNA, YSLEER. The CDR3 runs 13 residues. This CDR3 reads CSSRQDAGDTQYF. The CDR3 DNA sequence: TGCTCCAGCAGGCAAGACGCGGGGGATACGCAGTATTTT.